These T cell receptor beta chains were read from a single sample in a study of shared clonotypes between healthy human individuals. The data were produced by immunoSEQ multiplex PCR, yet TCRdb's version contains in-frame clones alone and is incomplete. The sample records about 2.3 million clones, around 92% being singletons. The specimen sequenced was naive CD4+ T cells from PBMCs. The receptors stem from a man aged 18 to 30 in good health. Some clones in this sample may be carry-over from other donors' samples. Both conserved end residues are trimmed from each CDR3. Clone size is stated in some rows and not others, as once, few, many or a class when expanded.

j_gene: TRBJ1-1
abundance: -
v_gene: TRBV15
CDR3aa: ATSRANTRAEAF

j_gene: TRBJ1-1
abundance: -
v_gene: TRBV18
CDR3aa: ASSLGTTNTEAF

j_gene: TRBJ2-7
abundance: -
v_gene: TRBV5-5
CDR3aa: ASRKGYEQY

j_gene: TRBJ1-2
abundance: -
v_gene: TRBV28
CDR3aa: ASSSGYGYT

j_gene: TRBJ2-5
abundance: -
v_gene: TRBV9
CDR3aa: ASSNQALQETQY

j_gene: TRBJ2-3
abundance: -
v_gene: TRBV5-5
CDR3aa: ASRPTGVVADTQY

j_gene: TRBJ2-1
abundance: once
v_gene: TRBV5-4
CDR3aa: ASSLESGGFNEQF

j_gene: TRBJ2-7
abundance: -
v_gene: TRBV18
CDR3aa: ASSPRVGELALAGEAYEQY

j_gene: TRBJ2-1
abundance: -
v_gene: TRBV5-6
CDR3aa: ASSLAGDVSSYNEQF

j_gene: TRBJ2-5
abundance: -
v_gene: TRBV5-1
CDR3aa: ASSLGTSGRVETQY

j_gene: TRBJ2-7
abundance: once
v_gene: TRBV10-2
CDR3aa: ASVGQGLAYEQY

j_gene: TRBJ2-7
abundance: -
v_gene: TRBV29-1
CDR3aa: SVGTGGREQY

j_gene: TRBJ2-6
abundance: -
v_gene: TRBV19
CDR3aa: ASSIEQGANVLT

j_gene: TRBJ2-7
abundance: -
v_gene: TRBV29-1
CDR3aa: SVVGLAGVGEQY

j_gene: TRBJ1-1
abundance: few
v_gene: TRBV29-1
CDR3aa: SVEGLTEAF

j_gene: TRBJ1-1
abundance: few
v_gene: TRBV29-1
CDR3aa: SVSGSGGGTEAF

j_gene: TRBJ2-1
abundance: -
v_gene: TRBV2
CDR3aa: ASSEDAGRGEQF

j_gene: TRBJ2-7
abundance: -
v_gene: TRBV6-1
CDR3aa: ASSAAGNYEQY

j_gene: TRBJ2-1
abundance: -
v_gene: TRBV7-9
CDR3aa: ASSNPSGDDNEQF

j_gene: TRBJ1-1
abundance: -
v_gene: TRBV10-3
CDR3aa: AISGEGGRAF

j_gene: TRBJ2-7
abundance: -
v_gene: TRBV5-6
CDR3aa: ASSLLGLEQY

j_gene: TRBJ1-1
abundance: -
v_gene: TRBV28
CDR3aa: ASSSPGAAEAF

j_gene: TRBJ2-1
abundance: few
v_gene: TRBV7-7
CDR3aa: ASSPDRGSEQF

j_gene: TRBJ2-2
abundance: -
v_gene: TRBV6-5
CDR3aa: ASTKGFGELF

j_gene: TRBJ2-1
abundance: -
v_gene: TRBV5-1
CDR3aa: ASTLGGGGGNEQF

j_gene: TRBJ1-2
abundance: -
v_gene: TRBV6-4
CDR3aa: ASSLTGTAGRNGYT

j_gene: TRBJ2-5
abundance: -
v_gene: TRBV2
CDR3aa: ASRRDRGTQTQY

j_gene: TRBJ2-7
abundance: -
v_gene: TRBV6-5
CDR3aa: ASSRAGSSYEQY

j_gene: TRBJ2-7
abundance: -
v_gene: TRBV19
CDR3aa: ASSNPRGGTGGEGWSYEQY

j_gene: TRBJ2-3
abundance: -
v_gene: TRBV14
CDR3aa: ASSHLTQLPTDTQY

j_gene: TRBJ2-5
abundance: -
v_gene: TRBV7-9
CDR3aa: ASSPLTTSGAPRETQY

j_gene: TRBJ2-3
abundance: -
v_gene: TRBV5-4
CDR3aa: ASSWGGGGKSTDTQY

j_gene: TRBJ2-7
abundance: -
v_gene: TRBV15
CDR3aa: ATSRDIPGPYEQY

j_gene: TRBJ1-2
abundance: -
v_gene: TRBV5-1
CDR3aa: ASSLVGSSYGYT

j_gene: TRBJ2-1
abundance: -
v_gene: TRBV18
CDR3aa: ASSQLTAYNEQF

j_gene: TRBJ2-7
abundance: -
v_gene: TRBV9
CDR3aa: ASSVGETGVTYEQY

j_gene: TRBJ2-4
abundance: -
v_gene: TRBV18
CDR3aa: ASSPLTGLAKNIQY

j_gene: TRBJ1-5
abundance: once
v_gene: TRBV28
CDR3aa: ASSLQGAPRQPQH

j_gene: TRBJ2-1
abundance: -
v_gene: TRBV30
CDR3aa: AWSDGLADNEQF

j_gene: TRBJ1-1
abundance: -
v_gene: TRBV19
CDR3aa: ASSRIGRPNTEAF

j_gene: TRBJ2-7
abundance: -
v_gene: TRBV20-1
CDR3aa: SAVLAREQY

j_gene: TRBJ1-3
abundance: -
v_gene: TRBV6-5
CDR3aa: ASSYRRNSGNTIY

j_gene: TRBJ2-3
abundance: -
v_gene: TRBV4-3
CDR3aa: ASSLHGTPEDTQY

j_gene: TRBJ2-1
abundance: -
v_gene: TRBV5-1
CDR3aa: ASSLAGHEWDNEQF

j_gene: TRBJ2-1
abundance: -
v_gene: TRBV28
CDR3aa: ASSPASASYNEQF

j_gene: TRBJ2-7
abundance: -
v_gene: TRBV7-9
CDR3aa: ASSLGTGGLDEQY

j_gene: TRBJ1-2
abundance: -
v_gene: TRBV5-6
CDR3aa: ASSLPRTGDGYT

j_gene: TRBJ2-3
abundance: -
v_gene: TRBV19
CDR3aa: ASSNVSARTTQIRYTDTQY

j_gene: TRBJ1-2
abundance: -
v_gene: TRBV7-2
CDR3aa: ASSLAAGAYGYT

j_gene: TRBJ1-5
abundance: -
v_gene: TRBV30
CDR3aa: AWRGQASNQPQH

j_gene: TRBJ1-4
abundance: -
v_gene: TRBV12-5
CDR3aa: ASGLIRPNEKLF

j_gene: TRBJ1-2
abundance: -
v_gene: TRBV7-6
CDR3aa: ASSRDRGVHGYT

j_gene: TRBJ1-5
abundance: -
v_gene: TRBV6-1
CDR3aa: ASSVQGGNQPQH

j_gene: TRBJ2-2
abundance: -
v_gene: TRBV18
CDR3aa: ASSSMTSGSTPGELF

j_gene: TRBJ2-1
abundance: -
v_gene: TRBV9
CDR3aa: ASSVGLAGVDEQF

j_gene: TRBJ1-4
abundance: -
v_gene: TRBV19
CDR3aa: ASMGQNNEKLF

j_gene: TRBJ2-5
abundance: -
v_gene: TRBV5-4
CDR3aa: ASKGALGQETQY